These T cell receptor beta chains were read from a single sample in a study of shared clonotypes between healthy human individuals. The table came from immunoSEQ multiplex PCR; TCRdb's copy has only in-frame clones and leaves some out. The repertoire holds some 2,000,000 clones, around 95% seen once, with 0.1% to 0.15% in the top ten. The sample was naive CD4+ T cells sorted from blood. The receptors were sampled from a man aged 18-30 years in good health. Both conserved end residues are part of each CDR3. The order of the fields is clone size, J gene, D gene, V gene, CDR3 DNA, CDR3 protein. D genes are given only for firm matches. Size values are once, few and many counts, or a class for expanded clones, and some rows have none.

- | TRBJ2-1 | TRBD1 | TRBV5-1 | TGCGCCAGCAGCTCGCCGACAGGGGGAATCGATGAGCAGTTCTTC | CASSSPTGGIDEQFF
- | TRBJ1-2 | TRBD1 | TRBV6-1 | TGTGCCGGCCGGGACAGGACAATTAGGAGGGGCTACACCTTC | CAGRDRTIRRGYTF
- | TRBJ2-2 | - | TRBV18 | TGTGCCAGCTCACCTCAGAGGGGTCTAGCCGGGGAGCTGTTTTTT | CASSPQRGLAGELFF
- | TRBJ2-5 | TRBD2 | TRBV7-8 | TGTGCCAGCAGCGCGATACTAGCGAACCAAGAGACCCAGTACTTC | CASSAILANQETQYF
- | TRBJ1-2 | - | TRBV6-1 | TGTGCCAGCAGGAACTGGGACTCTTATGGCTACACCTTC | CASRNWDSYGYTF
- | TRBJ1-4 | TRBD1 | TRBV30 | TGTGCCTGGAGTACCGGGACAGGGGTTGAAAAACTGTTTTTT | CAWSTGTGVEKLFF
once | TRBJ2-1 | TRBD2 | TRBV2 | TGTGCCACCGAAGAAGCGGGAGGAAGGGCTTCCTACAATGAGCAGTTCTTC | CATEEAGGRASYNEQFF
once | TRBJ1-1 | - | TRBV18 | TGTGCCAGCTCGGGCATGCGGTGGGGCACTGAAGCTTTCTTT | CASSGMRWGTEAFF
- | TRBJ2-2 | - | TRBV4-3 | TGCGCCAGCAGCCGAGGGGGGGCAGGGTTCACCGGGGAGCTGTTTTTT | CASSRGGAGFTGELFF
- | TRBJ1-3 | - | TRBV29-1 | TGCAGCGTTGACAAGGGGTGGAACACCATATATTTT | CSVDKGWNTIYF
- | TRBJ1-6 | - | TRBV6-6 | TGTGCCAGCAGGAGGGGTTCTAATTCACCCCTCCACTTT | CASRRGSNSPLHF
- | TRBJ2-7 | - | TRBV11-3 | TGTGCCAGCAGCTTAGGGACAGACTACGAGCAGTACTTC | CASSLGTDYEQYF
once | TRBJ1-6 | TRBD1 | TRBV27 | TGTGCCAGCAGTCCTAGGGCGGGACAGGGGTATTCACCCCTCCACTTT | CASSPRAGQGYSPLHF
- | TRBJ2-7 | TRBD2 | TRBV10-3 | TGTGCCATCAGGGTCGGGACTAGTACCTACGAGCAGTACTTC | CAIRVGTSTYEQYF
once | TRBJ1-1 | - | TRBV6-5 | TGTGCCAGCATCTTCTTTGACAGGACGGGCACTGAAGCTTTCTTT | CASIFFDRTGTEAFF
once | TRBJ2-7 | - | TRBV7-2 | TGTGCCAGCAGCTCCCCCCCTTTGGGGTACGAGCAGTACTTC | CASSSPPLGYEQYF
few | TRBJ1-5 | - | TRBV6-5 | TGTGCCAGCAGTAACTCCGGGAGCGCGAATCAGCCCCAGCATTTT | CASSNSGSANQPQHF
- | TRBJ1-1 | TRBD1 | TRBV7-9 | TGTGCCAGCAGCACGGGACAGGGGAACACTGAAGCTTTCTTT | CASSTGQGNTEAFF
- | TRBJ2-2 | - | TRBV5-1 | TGCGCCAGCAGCTTCTACACCGGGGAGCTGTTTTTT | CASSFYTGELFF
- | TRBJ2-6 | - | TRBV11-2 | TGTGCCAGCAGCCACCCACGGGACGACCTTATCTCTGGGGCCAACGTCCTGACTTTC | CASSHPRDDLISGANVLTF
- | TRBJ2-3 | - | TRBV6-1 | TGTGCCAGCAGTAGCGGATTCACAGATACGCAGTATTTT | CASSSGFTDTQYF
- | TRBJ1-1 | - | TRBV21-1 | TGTGCCAGCAGCAAGGAGACCCGGGACACTGAAGCTTTCTTT | CASSKETRDTEAFF
- | TRBJ2-5 | - | TRBV19 | TGTGCCAGTAGCGTCTCGGGACATCTCCAAGAGACCCAGTACTTC | CASSVSGHLQETQYF
once | TRBJ1-4 | TRBD1 | TRBV25-1 | TGTGCCAGCCTCGGGACAGGGGAAAAACTGTTTTTT | CASLGTGEKLFF
- | TRBJ1-2 | - | TRBV5-1 | TGCGCCAGCAGCTTGGCTATCCAGGCTAACTATGGCTACACCTTC | CASSLAIQANYGYTF
- | TRBJ1-3 | TRBD1 | TRBV5-4 | TGTGCCAGCAGCCAGGACAGGGGCTCCGGAAACACCATATATTTT | CASSQDRGSGNTIYF
- | TRBJ1-4 | - | TRBV4-1 | TGCGCCAGCAGCCACAGGACAGATAATGAAAAACTGTTTTTT | CASSHRTDNEKLFF
- | TRBJ2-1 | - | TRBV7-7 | TGTGCTAGCAGGGAAGACACATACAATGAGCAGTTCTTC | CASREDTYNEQFF
- | TRBJ1-4 | - | TRBV18 | TGTGCCAGCTCATCACAGGCCTCAGTAGGAGAAAAACTGTTTTTT | CASSSQASVGEKLFF
- | TRBJ2-3 | - | TRBV5-1 | TGCGCCAGCAGCTTGGGGGCCACAGAGGCGCAGTATTTT | CASSLGATEAQYF
- | TRBJ2-7 | TRBD1 | TRBV2 | TGTGCCAGCAGGTTCGCGGACAGGGGGCCCTACGAGCAGTACTTC | CASRFADRGPYEQYF
- | TRBJ1-2 | - | TRBV6-5 | TGTGCCAGCAGTTGCAGGGTTCATGGCCAGAAGCCCTACAACCCTTTC | CASSCRVHGQKPYNPF
- | TRBJ2-5 | TRBD2 | TRBV4-1 | TGCGCCAGCAGCCCCAATCCCAGCGGGGGGGCGGGAGAGACCCAGTACTTC | CASSPNPSGGAGETQYF
once | TRBJ2-3 | - | TRBV29-1 | TGCAGCGTTGCGGCGGGATGGAGCACAGATACGCAGTATTTT | CSVAAGWSTDTQYF
- | TRBJ1-2 | - | TRBV30 | TGTGCCTGGACTGGGGTTAAAGGCTACACCTTC | CAWTGVKGYTF
- | TRBJ2-4 | TRBD1 | TRBV6-5 | TGTGCCAGCAGAGGGACAGGGATAGCCAAAAACATTCAGTACTTC | CASRGTGIAKNIQYF
- | TRBJ2-1 | TRBD2 | TRBV9 | TGTGCCAGCAGCAGTACTAGCGGGAGTATCTATGAGCAGTTCTTC | CASSSTSGSIYEQFF
once | TRBJ1-6 | - | TRBV27 | TGTGCCAGCCCGAGCTCAGGGTGGAATTCACCCCTCCACTTT | CASPSSGWNSPLHF
- | TRBJ1-5 | - | TRBV4-1 | TGCGCCAGCAGCCAATTGAGGGAAAATCAGCCCCAGCATTTT | CASSQLRENQPQHF
- | TRBJ1-6 | - | TRBV7-9 | TGTGCCGTAGAGCAGGGGAATTCACCCCTCCACTTT | CAVEQGNSPLHF
- | TRBJ2-6 | - | TRBV10-1 | TGCGCCAGCAGCTCCGGGGGCGCTGGGGCCAACGTCCTGACTTTC | CASSSGGAGANVLTF
- | TRBJ1-1 | - | TRBV30 | TGTGCCTGGAGTGTTGACAGCCGCTCAAACACTGAAGCTTTCTTT | CAWSVDSRSNTEAFF
- | TRBJ2-5 | - | TRBV11-2 | TGTGCCAGCAGCCCCCAGAGGGAGACCCAGTACTTC | CASSPQRETQYF
- | TRBJ2-5 | TRBD2 | TRBV7-2 | TGTGCCAGCAGCAAGGGACTACGCCAAGAGACCCAGTACTTC | CASSKGLRQETQYF
- | TRBJ2-5 | - | TRBV29-1 | TGCAGCGTTCCCCTCGGGCGGAAAGAGACCCAGTACTTC | CSVPLGRKETQYF
- | TRBJ2-5 | TRBD2 | TRBV29-1 | TGCAGCGTTAACCTAGCGGGAGAGGAGACCCAGTACTTC | CSVNLAGEETQYF
- | TRBJ1-3 | - | TRBV6-1 | TGTGCCAGCAGCTATTCAACTGGAAACACCATATATTTT | CASSYSTGNTIYF